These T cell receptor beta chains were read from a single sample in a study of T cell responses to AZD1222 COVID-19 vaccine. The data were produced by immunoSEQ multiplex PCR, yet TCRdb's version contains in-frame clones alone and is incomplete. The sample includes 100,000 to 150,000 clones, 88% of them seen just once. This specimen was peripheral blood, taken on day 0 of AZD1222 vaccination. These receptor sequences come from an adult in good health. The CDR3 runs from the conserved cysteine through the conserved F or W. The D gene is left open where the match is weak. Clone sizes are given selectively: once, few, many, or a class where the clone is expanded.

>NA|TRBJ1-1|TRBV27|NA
TGTGCCAGCAGTGTACGGGGAAGTATGAACACTGAAGCTTTCTTT
CASSVRGSMNTEAFF
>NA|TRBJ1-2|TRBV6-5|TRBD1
TGTGCCAGCAGTTACTCAGCACAGGGGAACTATGGCTACACCTTC
CASSYSAQGNYGYTF
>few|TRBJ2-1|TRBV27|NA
TGTGCCAGCAGTTTTCGAGGGTTAAGCTCCTACAATGAGCAGTTCTTC
CASSFRGLSSYNEQFF
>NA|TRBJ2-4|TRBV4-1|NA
TGCGCCAGCAGCCTCCATGATGGGGGTCGGGCCAAAAACATTCAGTACTTC
CASSLHDGGRAKNIQYF
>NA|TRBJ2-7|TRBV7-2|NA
TGTGCCAGCAGCTTACAGACGGTGGGATCCTACGAGCAGTACTTC
CASSLQTVGSYEQYF
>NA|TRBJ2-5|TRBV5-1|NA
TGCGCCAGCAGCAGCCAAGAGACCCAGTACTTC
CASSSQETQYF
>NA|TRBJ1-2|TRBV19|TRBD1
TGTGCCAGTAGTATAGGACAGGGCTTCTATGGCTACACCTTC
CASSIGQGFYGYTF
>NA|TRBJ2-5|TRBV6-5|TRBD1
TGTGCCAGCAGCGGGACAGGGGGTAAAGAGACCCAGTACTTC
CASSGTGGKETQYF
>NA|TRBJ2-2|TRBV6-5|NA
TGTGCCAGCAGCTCACAGGGGAACACCGGGGAGCTGTTTTTT
CASSSQGNTGELFF
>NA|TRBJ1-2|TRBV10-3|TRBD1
TGTGCCATCAGTGGACAGGGAGAGCCCTATGGCTACACCTTC
CAISGQGEPYGYTF
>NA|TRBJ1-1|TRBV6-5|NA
TGTGCCAGCAGCCCCCGGAGGAACACTGAAGCTTTCTTT
CASSPRRNTEAFF
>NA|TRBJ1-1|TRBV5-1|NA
TGCGCCAGCAGCCTTGACCCGGGGGGTCATACTGAAGCTTTCTTT
CASSLDPGGHTEAFF
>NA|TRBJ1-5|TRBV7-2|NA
TGTGCCAGCAGCTTAATTGGAATAAGTCAGCCCCAGCATTTT
CASSLIGISQPQHF
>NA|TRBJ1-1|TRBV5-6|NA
TGTGCCAGCAGCTTGGCCGACAGCCCGAACACTGAAGCTTTCTTT
CASSLADSPNTEAFF
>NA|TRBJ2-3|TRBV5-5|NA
TGTGCCAGCAGCCAGAGCCCTATAATCCTGACAGATACGCAGTATTTT
CASSQSPIILTDTQYF
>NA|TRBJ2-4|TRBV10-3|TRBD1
TGTGCCATCAGTGAGACACCTCCGGGACAGGGGGCAGCCAAAAACATTCAGTACTTC
CAISETPPGQGAAKNIQYF
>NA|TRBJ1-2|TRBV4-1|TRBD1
TGCGCCAGCAGCCAAAGACCGGGACAGAACTATGGCTACACCTTC
CASSQRPGQNYGYTF